This paragraph covers one T cell receptor (beta chain) sequence. No antigen is known for it. Germline loops: CDR1 MNHEY, CDR2 SMNVEV (reference sequence). V lost 3 bases and J lost 7; bases outside the gene matches: 8. There are 15 residues in the CDR3. This sample stems from a study of siplizumab effects on memory and regulatory T cells. TCR templates numbering some 10^5 were assayed per sample. Some clones are missing from TCRdb's copy, which holds only in-frame ones; the method was immunoSEQ multiplex PCR. Among about 100,000 clones, more than 85% were seen once, and the ten largest hold 0.85% to 1.2%. Study findings and constraints: Roughly 75-95% of proliferating CD4+ or CD8+ clones lacked a naive or memory phenotype that could be assigned. Naive T cells, seemingly more diverse than memory cells, seemed major alloresponse contributors. Alloreactive sequences traceable to unstimulated CD4+ memory cells were significantly reduced by siplizumab.

This chain joins TRBV27 and TRBJ1-5; 8 bases match TRBD1. The TCR comes from a human donor in good health. What was sequenced was CD4+ T cells sorted from blood. DNA of the CDR3: TGTGCCAGCAGTTTCCTCGGACAGGGTAAACAGCCCCAGCATTTT. Translating gives CASSFLGQGKQPQHF.